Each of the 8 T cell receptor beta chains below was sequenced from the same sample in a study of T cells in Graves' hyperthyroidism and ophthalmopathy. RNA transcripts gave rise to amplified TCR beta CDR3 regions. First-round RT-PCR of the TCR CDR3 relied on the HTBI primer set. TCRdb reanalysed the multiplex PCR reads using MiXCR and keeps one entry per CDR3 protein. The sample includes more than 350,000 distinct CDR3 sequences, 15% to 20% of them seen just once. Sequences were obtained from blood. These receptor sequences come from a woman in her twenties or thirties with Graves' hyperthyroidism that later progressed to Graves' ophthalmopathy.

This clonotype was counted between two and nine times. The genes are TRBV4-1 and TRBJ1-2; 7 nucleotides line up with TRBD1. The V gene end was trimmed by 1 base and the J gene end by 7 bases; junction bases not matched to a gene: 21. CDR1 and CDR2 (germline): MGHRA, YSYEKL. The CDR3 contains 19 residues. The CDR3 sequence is CASSQVQWGRQGERGGYTF. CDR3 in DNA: TGCGCCAGCAGCCAAGTCCAGTGGGGGCGACAGGGAGAAAGGGGTGGCTACACCTTC.

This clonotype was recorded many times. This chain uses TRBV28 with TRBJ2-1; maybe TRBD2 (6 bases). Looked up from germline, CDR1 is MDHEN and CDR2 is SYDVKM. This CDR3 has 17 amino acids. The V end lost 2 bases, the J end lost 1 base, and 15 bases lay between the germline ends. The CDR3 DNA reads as TGTGCCAGCAGTTTAGACAGTAGCGGTGGTTCCTACAATGAGCAGTTCTTC. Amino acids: CASSLDSSGGSYNEQFF.

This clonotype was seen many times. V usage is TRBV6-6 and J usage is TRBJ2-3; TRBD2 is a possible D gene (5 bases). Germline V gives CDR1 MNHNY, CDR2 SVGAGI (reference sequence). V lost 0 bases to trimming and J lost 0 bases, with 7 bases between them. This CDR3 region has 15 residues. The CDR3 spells CASSYSAESTDTQYF. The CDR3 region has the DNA TGTGCCAGCAGTTACTCAGCGGAAAGCACAGATACGCAGTATTTT.

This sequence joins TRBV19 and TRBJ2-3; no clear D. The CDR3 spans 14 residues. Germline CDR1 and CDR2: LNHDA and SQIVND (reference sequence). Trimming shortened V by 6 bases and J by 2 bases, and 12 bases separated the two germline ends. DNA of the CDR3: TGTGCCAGTAGCAACACCCTGTCCACAGATACGCAGTATTTT. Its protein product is CASSNTLSTDTQYF.

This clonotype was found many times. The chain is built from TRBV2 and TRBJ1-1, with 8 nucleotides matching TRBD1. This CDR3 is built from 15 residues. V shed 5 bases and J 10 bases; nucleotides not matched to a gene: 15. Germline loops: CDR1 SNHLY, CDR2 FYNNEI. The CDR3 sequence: CASSSPFSGQVRAFF. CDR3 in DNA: TGTGCCAGCAGTTCGCCTTTTTCGGGACAGGTCCGAGCTTTCTTT. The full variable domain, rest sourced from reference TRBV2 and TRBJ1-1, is EPEVTQTPSHQVTQMGQEVILRCVPISNHLYFYWYRQILGQKVEFLVSFYNNEISEKSEIFDDQFSVERPDGSNFTLKIRSTKLEDSAMYFCASSSPFSGQVRAFFGQGTRLTVV.

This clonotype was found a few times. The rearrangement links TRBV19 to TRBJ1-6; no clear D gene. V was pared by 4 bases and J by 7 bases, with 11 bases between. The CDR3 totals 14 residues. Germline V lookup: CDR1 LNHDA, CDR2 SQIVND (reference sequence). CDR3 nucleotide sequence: TGTGCCAGTAGTACAGGTTCCGCCAATTCACCCCTCCACTTT. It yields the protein CASSTGSANSPLHF.

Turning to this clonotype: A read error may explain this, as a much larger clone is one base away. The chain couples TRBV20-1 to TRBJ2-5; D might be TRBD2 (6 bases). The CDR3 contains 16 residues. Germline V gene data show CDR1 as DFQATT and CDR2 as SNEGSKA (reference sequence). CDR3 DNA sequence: TGCCGTGCTAGAGATCTGGTAGGGGACTTCGGGGAGACCCAGTACTTC. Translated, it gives CRARDLVGDFGETQYF.

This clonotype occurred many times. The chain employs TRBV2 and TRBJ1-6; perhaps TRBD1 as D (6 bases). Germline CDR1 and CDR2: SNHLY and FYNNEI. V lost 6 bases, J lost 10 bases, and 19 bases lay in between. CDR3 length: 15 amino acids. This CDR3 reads CASRGEGGAESPLHF. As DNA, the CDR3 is TGTGCCAGCAGAGGGGAGGGGGGGGCAGAGTCACCCCTCCACTTT.